These 16 T cell receptor beta chains share one sample of origin, sequenced in a study of T cell responses to AZD1222 COVID-19 vaccine. Produced via immunoSEQ multiplex PCR; TCRdb's table is partial and in-frame only. In the table there are 95,000 to 100,000 clones, around 84% of which are singletons. The sequenced sample was peripheral blood, obtained 28 days after the second AZD1222 dose. All receptors come from an adult who received the AZD1222 COVID-19 vaccine.

The rearrangement joins TRBV15 to TRBJ2-7; TRBD2 might be the D (5 bases). In germline, CDR1 is LNHNV, CDR2 YYDKDF (reference sequence). The V gene lost 0 bases and the J gene lost 7 bases, with 16 bases spanning the gap. There are 15 residues in the CDR3. CDR3 amino acids: CATSRDRIASGEQYF. CDR3 nucleotides: TGTGCCACCAGCAGAGATCGGATTGCCTCGGGGGAGCAGTACTTC.

Remarks on this clone: The sample holds other DNA sequences that translate to the same CDR3. The chain uses TRBV7-9 and TRBJ1-3; D is ambiguous. Trimming cost V 2 bases and J 0 bases, with 5 bases left between them. The CDR3 covers 14 residues. CDR1 is SEHNR, CDR2 FQNEAQ, per germline (reference sequence). The CDR3 is CASSLRSSGNTIYF. CDR3 coding DNA: TGTGCCAGCAGCTTAAGAAGCTCTGGAAACACCATATATTTT.

A note on this clone: One end of the junction is discordant with germline, which a read error may explain. This chain connects TRBV3-1 (or the pseudogene TRBV3-2) to TRBJ1-2; D is unresolved. This CDR3 has 12 residues. CDR1 and CDR2 (germline): LGHDT, YNNKEL (reference sequence). This chain's CDR3 is CASSQGPPRLHF. In DNA form, the CDR3 reads TGTGCCAGCAGCCAAGGTCCCCCCCGGCTACACTTC.

The chain employs TRBV6-5 and TRBJ1-5; D may be TRBD1 (6 bases). This CDR3 contains 14 residues. V was pared by 7 bases and J by 5 bases, with 15 bases between. From germline, CDR1 is MNHEY and CDR2 SVGAGI. This chain's CDR3 is CASTEGGAYQPQHF. For the CDR3, the DNA is TGTGCCAGCACCGAGGGGGGAGCCTATCAGCCCCAGCATTTT.

V usage is TRBV7-9 and J usage is TRBJ2-1, with 9 bases matching TRBD1. The CDR3 runs 15 residues. The V segment lost 3 bases and the J segment 4 bases; nucleotides outside the gene matches: 4. CDR1 is SEHNR and CDR2 is FQNEAQ in the germline V gene (reference sequence). This CDR3 reads CASSFDRGSYNEQFF. The CDR3 coding sequence is TGTGCCAGCAGCTTCGACAGGGGGTCTTACAATGAGCAGTTCTTC.

This rearrangement joins TRBV2 to TRBJ2-2; no clear D. This CDR3 is built from 12 residues. V was shortened by 6 bases and J by 7 bases, with 9 bases between the two germline ends. Germline V gene sequence: CDR1 SNHLY, CDR2 FYNNEI. CDR3 nucleotides: TGTGCCAGCAGCGCCGACGGCGGGGAGCTGTTTTTT. Residues: CASSADGGELFF.

This chain connects TRBV5-4 to TRBJ1-2, with TRBD1 matching over 7 bases. Germline V gene sequence: CDR1 SGHNT, CDR2 YYREEE (reference sequence). The ends lost 4 bases at V and 2 bases at J; junction bases unmatched: 14. There are 17 residues in the CDR3. CDR3 sequence reads: CASSDRAPSSLNYGYTF. The CDR3 bases are TGTGCCAGCAGCGACAGGGCGCCGTCCTCACTGAACTATGGCTACACCTTC. Full variable domain (rest looked up from reference TRBV5-4 and TRBJ1-2): ETGVTQSPTHLIKTRGQQVTLRCSSQSGHNTVSWYQQALGQGPQFIFQYYREEENGRGNFPPRFSGLQFPNYSSELNVNALELDDSALYLCASSDRAPSSLNYGYTFGSGTRLTVV.

This clone showed up just once. V and J are TRBV7-9 and TRBJ1-2, with D uncertain. CDR1 SEHNR and CDR2 FQNEAQ come from the germline V gene (reference sequence). Trimming stripped 5 bases from V and 3 bases from J, with 10 bases between. The CDR3 has 13 amino acids. The CDR3 nucleotides read TGTGCCAGCAGCCTTGACACCCACTATGGCTACACCTTC. Translating it yields CASSLDTHYGYTF. The entire variable domain, with the rest obtained from reference TRBV7-9 and TRBJ1-2, is as follows: DTGVSQNPRHKITKRGQNVTFRCDPISEHNRLYWYRQTLGQGPEFLTYFQNEAQLEKSRLLSDRFSAERPKGSFSTLEIQRTEQGDSAMYLCASSLDTHYGYTFGSGTRLTVV.

The rearrangement links TRBV5-1 to TRBJ2-2, with TRBD1 matching over 8 bases. CDR3 length equals 17 residues. The V gene's germline CDR1 is SGHRS and CDR2 YFSETQ. The J segment lost 6 bases and the V segment lost 4 bases, leaving 14 bases of the junction unmatched. The CDR3 coding sequence is TGCGCCAGCAGCCCGGGACAGGTTTCAACGTCGGCCGGGGAGCTGTTTTTT. It translates to CASSPGQVSTSAGELFF.

The rearrangement joins TRBV4-1 to TRBJ2-1; the match to TRBD2 covers 13 bases. This CDR3 contains 16 residues. CDR1 is MGHRA, CDR2 YSYEKL, per germline. Germline trimming cut 6 bases from V and 9 bases from J; bases unmatched to any gene: 11. The CDR3 bases are TGCGCCAGCAGTCCCTCACTAGCGGGGGGGTTAGGTGAGCAGTTCTTC. It translates to CASSPSLAGGLGEQFF.

This chain links TRBV11-3 with TRBJ1-1; D is perhaps TRBD1 (6 bases). Germline V gene lookup returns CDR1 SGHNT and CDR2 YENEEA. This CDR3 region has 14 residues. The V and J ends lost 2 bases and 3 bases respectively, with 10 bases between them. CDR3 DNA: TGTGCCAGCAGCTTAACAGAGGGGGACACTGAAGCTTTCTTT. It encodes CASSLTEGDTEAFF.

J is TRBJ2-5 and V is TRBV5-5, with 14 nucleotides matching TRBD2. The V and J ends lost 4 bases and 3 bases, in that order; junction bases with no gene match: 5. This CDR3 spans 16 amino acids. Germline values: CDR1 SGHKS, CDR2 YYEKEE (reference sequence). Here the CDR3 DNA reads TGTGCCAGCAGCCTGACTAGCGGGGGGGTGGAAGAGACCCAGTACTTC. Translated: CASSLTSGGVEETQYF.

The rearrangement links TRBV4-1 to TRBJ1-2; 7 nucleotides agree with TRBD1. Germline-derived CDR1 and CDR2 are MGHRA and YSYEKL. Losses at the gene ends were 0 bases for V and 4 bases for J; bases not matched to a gene: 8. CDR3 length equals 16 residues. The CDR3 region is CASSQEGFQGGYGYTF. In nucleotides, the CDR3 is TGCGCCAGCAGCCAAGAGGGGTTTCAGGGGGGCTATGGCTACACCTTC.

This chain joins TRBV9 and TRBJ1-2, with D hard to call. The CDR3 has 14 amino acids. V was clipped by 0 bases and J by 2 bases, with 8 bases between them. CDR1 and CDR2 from the germline V gene are SGDLS and YYNGEE. In DNA, the CDR3 is TGTGCCAGCAGCGTAGATCAGGAAAACTATGGCTACACCTTC. Translated, it gives CASSVDQENYGYTF.

The J gene is TRBJ1-5, the V gene TRBV18; no reliable D call. CDR1 and CDR2 from the germline V gene are KGHSH and LQKENI. The CDR3 contains 13 residues. V shed 3 bases and J shed 4 bases, with 7 bases lying between them. The CDR3 region is CASSPTQNQPQHF. In DNA, the CDR3 is TGTGCCAGCTCACCCACACAGAATCAGCCCCAGCATTTT.

The chain has TRBV11-2 and TRBJ1-4; possibly TRBD1 for D (6 bases). Trimming shortened V by 2 bases and J by 4 bases, and 11 bases separated the two germline ends. The CDR3 consists of 15 residues. Germline loops: CDR1 SGHAT, CDR2 FQNNGV. The CDR3 sequence is CASSLRGMRNEKLFF. The CDR3 bases are TGTGCCAGCAGCTTAAGGGGGATGCGTAATGAAAAACTGTTTTTT.